This TCR beta chain was retrieved from a study of shared clonotypes between healthy human individuals. The CDR3 runs to 13 residues. Germline V lookup: CDR1 SGHTA, CDR2 FQGNSA. With 2 bases removed from V and 2 bases from J, the gap between germline ends came to 6 bases. Authors' data handling: ImmunoSEQ supplied junction-only sequences lacking quality scores, so filtering was different. The protocol was immunoSEQ multiplex PCR, while the TCRdb copy is restricted to in-frame clones and leaves out a portion. The D gene and trimming were derived from the DNA, and the V and J assignments and clone size from that table. The table has some 1,100,000 clones, more than 75% seen once. Notes on this clone: Within the sample, other DNA sequences also encode this same CDR3.

This clonotype was sampled from a young man in good health. Some clones in this sample may be carry-over from other donors' samples. Sample: memory CD4+ T cells from PBMCs. The subset denotes: CD45RA-negative fraction. The chain employs TRBV7-2 and TRBJ1-1; D is unresolved. The CDR3 loop is CASSLTRNTEAFF. The CDR3 DNA reads TGTGCCAGCAGCTTAACTCGCAACACTGAAGCTTTCTTT.